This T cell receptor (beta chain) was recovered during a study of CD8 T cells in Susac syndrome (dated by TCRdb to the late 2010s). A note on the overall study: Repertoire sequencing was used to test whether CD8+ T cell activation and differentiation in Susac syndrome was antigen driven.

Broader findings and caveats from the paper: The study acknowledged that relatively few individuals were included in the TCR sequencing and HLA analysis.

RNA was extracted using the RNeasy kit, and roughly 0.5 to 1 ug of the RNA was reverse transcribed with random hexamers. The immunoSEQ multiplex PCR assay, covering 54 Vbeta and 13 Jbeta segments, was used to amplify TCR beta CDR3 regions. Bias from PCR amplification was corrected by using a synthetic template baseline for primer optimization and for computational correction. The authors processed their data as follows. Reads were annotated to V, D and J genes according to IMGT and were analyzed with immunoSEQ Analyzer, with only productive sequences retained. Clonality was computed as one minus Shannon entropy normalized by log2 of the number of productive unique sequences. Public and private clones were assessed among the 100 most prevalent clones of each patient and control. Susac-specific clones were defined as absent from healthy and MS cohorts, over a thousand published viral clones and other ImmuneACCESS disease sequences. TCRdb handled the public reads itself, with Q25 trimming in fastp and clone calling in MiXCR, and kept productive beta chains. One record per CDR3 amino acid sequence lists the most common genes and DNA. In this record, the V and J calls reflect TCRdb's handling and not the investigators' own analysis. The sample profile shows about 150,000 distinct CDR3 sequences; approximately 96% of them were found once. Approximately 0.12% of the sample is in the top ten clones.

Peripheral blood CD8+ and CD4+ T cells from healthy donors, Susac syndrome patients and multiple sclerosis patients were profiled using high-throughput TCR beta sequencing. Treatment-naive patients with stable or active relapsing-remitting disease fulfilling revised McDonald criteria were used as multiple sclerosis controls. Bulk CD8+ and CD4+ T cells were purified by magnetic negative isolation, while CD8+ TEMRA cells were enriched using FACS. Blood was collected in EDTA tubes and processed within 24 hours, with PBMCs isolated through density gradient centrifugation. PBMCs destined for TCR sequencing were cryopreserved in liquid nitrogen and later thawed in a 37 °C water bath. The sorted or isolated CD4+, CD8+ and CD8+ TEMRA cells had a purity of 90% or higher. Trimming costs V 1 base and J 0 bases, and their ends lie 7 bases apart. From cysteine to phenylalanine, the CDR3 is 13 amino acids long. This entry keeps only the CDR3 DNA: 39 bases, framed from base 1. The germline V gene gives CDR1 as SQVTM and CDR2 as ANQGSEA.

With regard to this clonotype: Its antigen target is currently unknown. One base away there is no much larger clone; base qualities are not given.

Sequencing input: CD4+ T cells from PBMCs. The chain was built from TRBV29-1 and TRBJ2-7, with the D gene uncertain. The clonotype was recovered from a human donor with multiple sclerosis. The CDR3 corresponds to CSVEGWSSYEQYF. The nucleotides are TGCAGCGTTGAAGGGTGGTCCTCCTACGAGCAGTACTTC.